This T cell receptor beta chain came from a study of T cells in localized non-small cell lung cancer. Using immunoSEQ multiplex PCR, the repertoire was profiled, and TCRdb retains in-frame clones only, with some absent. The table lists approximately 35,000 clones, about nine tenths of them singletons. CDR3 size: 15 residues. The germline V gene has CDR1 MGHRA and CDR2 YSYEKL. Losses at the gene ends were 3 bases for V and 3 bases for J; bases not matched to a gene: 1. This TCR derives from a man between 40 and 70 years old with stage II lung adenocarcinoma. The chain uses TRBV4-1 and TRBJ2-7; 14 nucleotides agree with TRBD2. The specimen was PBMCs, collected before any cancer treatment. CDR3 sequence (DNA): TGCGCCAGCAGCCATGGGACTAGCGGGAGCTACGAGCAGTACTTC. Translating it yields CASSHGTSGSYEQYF.